The present T cell receptor beta chain was sequenced within a study of blood T cell repertoires in COVID-19. This CDR3 contains 12 residues. Germline CDR1 is SQVTM and CDR2 is ANQGSEA. With 5 bases clipped from V and 0 bases from J, the junction kept 1 base outside the gene matches. Study processing details: Quantification of nucleated cells was approximated via reference gene primer amplification. TCRdb's table, derived via immunoSEQ multiplex PCR, lists solely in-frame clones and lacks some. The DNA was the basis for D and trimming; V, J and clone size are from that table. The data show around 260,000 clones, about 89% seen once.

The receptor was isolated from a middle-aged woman who had recovered from COVID-19. The rearrangement joins TRBV29-1 to TRBJ2-7, with 7 positions matching TRBD1. What was sequenced was peripheral blood. The CDR3 bases are TGCAGCGTTACAGGGGCCTCCTACGAGCAGTACTTC. Translation gives CSVTGASYEQYF.